The 29 T cell receptor beta chains below come from one sample, sequenced in a study of shared clonotypes between healthy human individuals. Sequencing was performed with immunoSEQ multiplex PCR; in TCRdb, only in-frame clones are kept and a portion is missing. The top ten clones hold less than 1.5% of a sample with about 1 million clones, about 80% of them seen once. The source material was memory CD4+ T cells sorted from blood. Subset specified: CD45RA-negative fraction. The receptors originated from a man aged 18 to 29 in good health.

The genes are TRBV28 and TRBJ1-2; D is possibly TRBD1 (6 bases). The CDR3 spans 13 residues. The germline V gene has CDR1 MDHEN and CDR2 SYDVKM. V was trimmed by 4 bases and J by 12 bases, leaving 18 bases between them. CDR3 protein: CASSSTGFKVNTF. The DNA for the CDR3 is TGTGCCAGCAGTTCAACAGGGTTTAAGGTCAACACCTTC.

This clone was counted a single time. The V gene is TRBV18, the J gene TRBJ2-7, with 10 bases fitting TRBD1. Trimming at V came to 4 bases and at J to 0 bases, leaving 15 bases not matched to a gene. The CDR3 extends over 19 amino acids. CDR1 is KGHSH and CDR2 is LQKENI in the germline V gene. CDR3 sequence: CASSLKGTGVSSTSYEQYF. The CDR3 DNA reads as TGTGCCAGCTCACTTAAGGGGACAGGGGTCTCTTCTACCTCCTACGAGCAGTACTTC. Full variable domain (remainder filled in from reference TRBV18 and TRBJ2-7): NAGVMQNPRHLVRRRGQEARLRCSPMKGHSHVYWYRQLPEEGLKFMVYLQKENIIDESGMPKERFSAEFPKEGPSILRIQQVVRGDSAAYFCASSLKGTGVSSTSYEQYFGPGTRLTVT.

This clone was seen a single time. This chain links TRBV10-1 with TRBJ2-2; 13 positions agree with TRBD2. V lost 4 bases and J lost 4; bases outside the gene matches: 12. The CDR3 has 19 residues. Germline-derived CDR1 and CDR2 are WNHNN and SYGVQD (reference sequence). In DNA, the CDR3 is TGCGCCAGCAGTGCTTCCTTACTAGCGGGAGGGCCAGGCACCGGGGAGCTGTTTTTT. Residues: CASSASLLAGGPGTGELFF.

DNA of the CDR3: TGTGCCAGAAGTCCAGACAGGGGTCATGGGAACACTGAAGCTTTCTTT. Its protein product is CARSPDRGHGNTEAFF. V usage is TRBV5-3 and J usage is TRBJ1-1, with 8 positions matching TRBD1. TRBV5-3 falls under the ORF class, with uncertain function. The V and J ends lost 5 bases and 1 base, in that order; junction bases with no gene match: 10. The CDR3 consists of 16 residues.

This chain connects TRBV7-9 to TRBJ2-7, with D unresolved. Germline V gene sequence: CDR1 SEHNR, CDR2 FQNEAQ (reference sequence). The CDR3 sequence is 13 residues long. The V end was cut by 2 bases, the J end by 2 bases, with 7 bases between. CDR3 sequence reads: CASSLRQTYEQYF. Here the CDR3 DNA reads TGTGCCAGCAGCTTAAGGCAGACCTACGAGCAGTACTTC.

V and J are TRBV7-2 and TRBJ1-2; D is unclear. The CDR3 is 13 amino acids. Germline V gives CDR1 SGHTA, CDR2 FQGNSA. The germline V and J ends were trimmed by 7 bases and 6 bases, with 15 bases remaining between them. DNA of the CDR3: TGTGCCAGCACCCCGCGGTATGGGGATGGCTACACCTTC. Amino acid sequence: CASTPRYGDGYTF.

This clone was observed once. This chain joins TRBV18 and TRBJ1-2; 7 bases fit TRBD1. The germline V gene encodes CDR1 KGHSH and CDR2 LQKENI. The CDR3 length is 13 residues. V lost 3 bases, J lost 8 bases, and 6 bases stayed unmatched. The chain's CDR3 is CASSPDRNHGYTF. In DNA form, the CDR3 reads TGTGCCAGCTCACCGGACAGGAACCACGGCTACACCTTC. The full variable domain, its missing parts supplied by reference TRBV18 and TRBJ1-2, is NAGVMQNPRHLVRRRGQEARLRCSPMKGHSHVYWYRQLPEEGLKFMVYLQKENIIDESGMPKERFSAEFPKEGPSILRIQQVVRGDSAAYFCASSPDRNHGYTFGSGTRLTVV.

This sequence joins TRBV7-2 and TRBJ2-6; no definite D call. Trimming stripped 2 bases from V and 2 bases from J, with 7 bases between. The length of the CDR3 is 15 residues. Germline lookup yields CDR1 SGHTA and CDR2 FQGNSA. CDR3 loop: CASSLQQTGANVLTF. For the CDR3, the DNA is TGTGCCAGCAGCTTACAACAGACTGGGGCCAACGTCCTGACTTTC. The full variable domain, rest sourced from reference TRBV7-2 and TRBJ2-6, is GAGVSQSPSNKVTEKGKDVELRCDPISGHTALYWYRQSLGQGLEFLIYFQGNSAPDKSGLPSDRFSAERTGGSVSTLTIQRTQQEDSAVYLCASSLQQTGANVLTFGAGSRLTVL.

The rearrangement links TRBV11-2 to TRBJ1-4; 7 nucleotides align to TRBD1. Germline loops: CDR1 SGHAT, CDR2 FQNNGV. The J segment lost 2 bases and the V segment lost 5 bases, leaving 5 bases of the junction unmatched. The CDR3 is made up of 15 amino acids. CDR3: CASSSTGVTNEKLFF. As DNA, the CDR3 is TGTGCCAGCAGCAGCACAGGGGTCACTAATGAAAAACTGTTTTTT.

The chain uses TRBV18 and TRBJ2-7; the match to TRBD1 covers 8 bases. J gave up 3 bases and V 4 bases, and 11 bases lay outside the gene matches. This CDR3 spans 16 amino acids. Germline V gives CDR1 KGHSH, CDR2 LQKENI. The chain's CDR3 is CASSLLGTGGNYEQYF. In DNA, the CDR3 is TGTGCCAGCTCACTACTAGGGACAGGAGGAAACTACGAGCAGTACTTC.

The V gene is TRBV7-3, the J gene TRBJ2-1; TRBD1 might be the D (7 bases). CDR3 length: 13 residues. With 5 bases removed from V and 9 bases from J, the gap between germline ends came to 14 bases. The germline gives CDR1 SGHTA, CDR2 FQGTGA. Written as DNA, the CDR3 is TGTGCCAGCAGCCTACGACAGGGAGGTGAGCAGTTCTTC. It encodes CASSLRQGGEQFF.

To note about this clone: Other nucleotide sequences in the sample specify the same CDR3. V gene TRBV5-4 combines with J gene TRBJ2-1, with 10 bases identical to TRBD2. CDR1 and CDR2 (germline): SGHNT, YYREEE (reference sequence). CDR3 length: 16 amino acids. Trimming at V came to 5 bases and at J to 2 bases, leaving 7 bases not matched to a gene. In DNA, the CDR3 is TGTGCCAGCAGTCTTAATAGCGGGGGGCCCTACAATGAGCAGTTCTTC. Translating it yields CASSLNSGGPYNEQFF.

This rearrangement joins TRBV10-3 to TRBJ2-1, with D uncertain. Germline V gene lookup returns CDR1 ENHRY and CDR2 SYGVKD. The V and J ends lost 2 bases and 6 bases respectively, with 11 bases between them. The CDR3 length is 14 residues. CDR3 amino acids: CAISEEDLVNEQFF. The CDR3 nucleotides are TGTGCCATCAGTGAGGAGGATTTGGTCAATGAGCAGTTCTTC.

The chain is built from TRBV6-1 and TRBJ2-5, with 8 bases fitting TRBD1. J gave up 4 bases and V 1 base, and 8 bases lay outside the gene matches. Germline V gene data show CDR1 as MNHNS and CDR2 as SASEGT. CDR3 length: 16 amino acids. The CDR3 region has the DNA TGTGCCAGCAGTGAAGTTCTGACAGGGGCCGGAGAGACCCAGTACTTC. It specifies CASSEVLTGAGETQYF.

There are a few counts of this clone. The genes are TRBV18 and TRBJ2-1; maybe TRBD2 (5 bases). V was pared by 5 bases and J by 3 bases, with 8 bases between. Germline CDR1 KGHSH, CDR2 LQKENI. The CDR3 extends over 13 amino acids. CDR3 in amino acids: CASSLAIYNEQFF. The CDR3 coding sequence is TGTGCCAGCTCATTAGCGATCTACAATGAGCAGTTCTTC.

V is TRBV27 and J is TRBJ1-2; maybe TRBD1 (5 bases). The CDR3 is made up of 16 amino acids. Trimming took off 2 bases at V and 4 bases at J, with 17 bases between the two ends. Looked up from germline, CDR1 is MNHEY and CDR2 is SMNVEV (reference sequence). CDR3 DNA sequence: TGTGCCAGCAGTTTAAAGTCAGGGTCAGTGGTCTATGGCTACACCTTC. Its translation is CASSLKSGSVVYGYTF.

V is TRBV5-4 and J is TRBJ2-2; 9 nucleotides align to TRBD1. Germline V gene sequence: CDR1 SGHNT, CDR2 YYREEE (reference sequence). Trimming at V came to 4 bases and at J to 9 bases, leaving 7 bases not matched to a gene. The CDR3 has 14 amino acids. CDR3 in amino acids: CASSPGTGMRELFF. Written as DNA, the CDR3 is TGTGCCAGCAGCCCCGGGACAGGGATGAGGGAGCTGTTTTTT. Full variable domain (rest looked up from reference TRBV5-4 and TRBJ2-2): ETGVTQSPTHLIKTRGQQVTLRCSSQSGHNTVSWYQQALGQGPQFIFQYYREEENGRGNFPPRFSGLQFPNYSSELNVNALELDDSALYLCASSPGTGMRELFFGEGSRLTVL.

The chain carries TRBV19 and TRBJ1-5; tentative D call: TRBD1 (6 bases). This CDR3 spans 15 amino acids. Trimming pared 6 bases from V and 4 bases from J, leaving 16 bases between. The germline gives CDR1 LNHDA, CDR2 SQIVND (reference sequence). The CDR3 DNA reads TGTGCCAGTAGAAAACAGGGCTTCGGTAATCAGCCCCAGCATTTT. It specifies CASRKQGFGNQPQHF.

This clone came up a few times. The chain links TRBV30 to TRBJ1-4; D gene unclear. The V gene lost 1 base and the J gene lost 5 bases, with 5 bases spanning the gap. The CDR3 is 12 amino acids. CDR1 is GTSNPN and CDR2 is SVGIG in the germline V gene (reference sequence). The CDR3 is CAWSAVNEKLFF. The CDR3 region has the DNA TGTGCCTGGAGTGCCGTCAATGAAAAACTGTTTTTT. Full variable domain (rest looked up from reference TRBV30 and TRBJ1-4): SQTIHQWPATLVQPVGSPLSLECTVEGTSNPNLYWYRQAAGRGLQLLFYSVGIGQISSEVPQNLSASRPQDRQFILSSKKLLLSDSGFYLCAWSAVNEKLFFGSGTQLSVL.

V and J are TRBV19 and TRBJ2-3; D possibly matches TRBD1 or TRBD2 (5 bases each). The CDR3 is made up of 13 amino acids. Germline-derived CDR1 and CDR2 are LNHDA and SQIVND (reference sequence). Trimming left V 10 bases short and J 2 bases short, with 13 bases between. In DNA form, the CDR3 reads TGTGCCACCAGGGACGGACCCACAGATACGCAGTATTTT. It is translated as CATRDGPTDTQYF.

The rearrangement joins TRBV4-1 to TRBJ2-5, with 7 bases lining up with TRBD1. J gave up 2 bases and V 0 bases, and 3 bases lay outside the gene matches. Germline V gene sequence: CDR1 MGHRA, CDR2 YSYEKL. The CDR3 runs 15 residues. The CDR3 DNA follows: TGCGCCAGCAGCCAAGATCAGGACAGGCAAGAGACCCAGTACTTC. Encoded protein: CASSQDQDRQETQYF.

The J gene is TRBJ2-3, the V gene TRBV5-6; TRBD2 might be the D (7 bases). Trimming stripped 4 bases from V and 0 bases from J, with 18 bases between. Germline V gene lookup returns CDR1 SGHDT and CDR2 YYEEEE. This CDR3 spans 17 amino acids. CDR3 sequence: CASSLGGAYLSTDTQYF. The CDR3 coding sequence is TGTGCCAGCAGCCTAGGGGGGGCTTACCTTAGCACAGATACGCAGTATTTT.

The genes are TRBV5-4 and TRBJ1-1; tentative D call: TRBD1 (5 bases). The V end lost 5 bases, the J end lost 5 bases, and 22 bases lay between the germline ends. Germline V CDR1 and CDR2: SGHNT, YYREEE (reference sequence). The length of the CDR3 is 16 residues. The CDR3 loop reads CASSPKLGTQGTEAFF. The CDR3 DNA sequence: TGTGCCAGCAGTCCTAAACTTGGGACCCAGGGTACTGAAGCTTTCTTT. The variable domain in full, completed from reference TRBV5-4 and TRBJ1-1, reads ETGVTQSPTHLIKTRGQQVTLRCSSQSGHNTVSWYQQALGQGPQFIFQYYREEENGRGNFPPRFSGLQFPNYSSELNVNALELDDSALYLCASSPKLGTQGTEAFFGQGTRLTVV.

V is TRBV7-2 and J is TRBJ2-1, with unresolved D. V was shortened by 0 bases and J by 8 bases, with 5 bases between the two germline ends. The CDR3 has 12 amino acids. The germline gives CDR1 SGHTA, CDR2 FQGNSA. The CDR3 DNA reads as TGTGCCAGCAGCTTAGCGAACGATGAGCAGTTCTTC. This sequence encodes CASSLANDEQFF.

This clone was observed a few times. The CDR3 sequence is CSARGLGEQYF. DNA of the CDR3: TGCAGTGCTAGAGGACTAGGCGAGCAGTACTTC. The J gene is TRBJ2-7, the V gene TRBV20-1; tentative D call: TRBD2 (6 bases). V lost 1 base and J lost 6, with 7 bases in between. Germline V lookup: CDR1 DFQATT, CDR2 SNEGSKA (reference sequence). CDR3 length: 11 residues.

This clone was observed a few times. The CDR3 sequence is CASSQGKPSTDTQYF. CDR3 coding DNA: TGCGCCAGCAGCCAAGGGAAGCCTAGCACAGATACGCAGTATTTT. The J gene is TRBJ2-3, the V gene TRBV4-1, with D unclear. CDR1 and CDR2 from the germline V gene are MGHRA and YSYEKL. The CDR3 contains 15 residues. V gave up 1 base and J gave up 0 bases, with 8 bases separating them.

This chain uses TRBV4-1 with TRBJ2-2; 10 nucleotides agree with TRBD2. Germline values: CDR1 MGHRA, CDR2 YSYEKL. With 4 bases clipped from V and 0 bases from J, the junction kept 5 bases outside the gene matches. This CDR3 region has 17 residues. CDR3 protein: CASSPFTSGANTGELFF. The CDR3 DNA reads as TGCGCCAGCAGCCCGTTTACTAGCGGGGCGAACACCGGGGAGCTGTTTTTT.

This clone occurred once. Within the sample, other DNA sequences also encode this same CDR3. The rearrangement links TRBV18 to TRBJ2-3; 8 bases align to TRBD1. V lost 3 bases and J lost 3; bases outside the gene matches: 5. In germline, CDR1 is KGHSH, CDR2 LQKENI. The CDR3 has 15 amino acids. The CDR3 DNA is TGTGCCAGCTCACCCGGACAGGGTCGGACAGATACGCAGTATTTT. Its translation: CASSPGQGRTDTQYF. Looking up the rest from reference TRBV18 and TRBJ2-3 gives the full variable domain: NAGVMQNPRHLVRRRGQEARLRCSPMKGHSHVYWYRQLPEEGLKFMVYLQKENIIDESGMPKERFSAEFPKEGPSILRIQQVVRGDSAAYFCASSPGQGRTDTQYFGPGTRLTVL.

The chain carries TRBV5-1 and TRBJ2-7; 8 bases are shared with TRBD2. Germline values: CDR1 SGHRS, CDR2 YFSETQ. Unmatched junction bases numbered 5, after V lost 4 bases and J lost 5 bases. The CDR3 is made up of 13 amino acids. The DNA of the CDR3 is TGCGCCAGCAGCACGGGACTAGTTAACGAGCAGTACTTC. Translated: CASSTGLVNEQYF.